The 8 T cell receptor beta chains given below trace back to one sample, sequenced in a study of T cells in tuberculosis. Described time point: new active TB diagnosis, blood taken before or within 7 days of starting treatment. Only in-frame clones appear in the TCRdb table, and some are missing; sequencing was by immunoSEQ multiplex PCR. This sample yields fewer than 40,000 clones, of which more than 75% are seen a single time; more than 4.5% belongs to the top ten. Specimen: PBMCs, collected at tuberculosis diagnosis. All receptors derive from an adult with tuberculosis.

V is TRBV15 and J is TRBJ1-4; D may be TRBD1 (6 bases). Germline V gene sequence: CDR1 LNHNV, CDR2 YYDKDF (reference sequence). V was clipped by 0 bases and J by 2 bases, with 7 bases between them. This CDR3 is 15 amino acids long. In nucleotides, the CDR3 is TGTGCCACCAGCAGAGATGGACAGACTAATGAAAAACTGTTTTTT. Amino acids: CATSRDGQTNEKLFF.

The rearrangement joins TRBV9 to TRBJ2-3; D is uncertain. Trimming removed 0 bases at V and 0 bases at J, with 5 bases between. Germline V gene lookup returns CDR1 SGDLS and CDR2 YYNGEE. The CDR3 contains 14 residues. CDR3 in DNA: TGTGCCAGCAGCGTAGGCGGTAGCACAGATACGCAGTATTTT. As protein: CASSVGGSTDTQYF.

This clone was picked up a small number of times. The V call is TRBV7-8, the J call TRBJ2-1, with 10 bases aligning to TRBD1. Trimming removed 2 bases from V and 6 bases from J; junction bases left unmatched: 7. The CDR3 contains 16 residues. Germline CDR1 is SGHVS and CDR2 is FQNEAQ. Here the CDR3 reads CASSLISTGGRNEQFF. CDR3 DNA: TGTGCCAGCAGCTTAATTTCGACAGGGGGCCGCAATGAGCAGTTCTTC.

The table lists this clone with a few counts. V gene TRBV30 combines with J gene TRBJ1-2; 7 positions match TRBD1. The junction had 4 bases not matched to a gene; V was cut back by 1 base and J by 2 bases. Germline lookup yields CDR1 GTSNPN and CDR2 SVGIG (reference sequence). CDR3 size: 14 residues. The CDR3 loop reads CAWSAMGQNYGYTF. CDR3 DNA sequence: TGTGCCTGGAGTGCTATGGGACAGAACTATGGCTACACCTTC. The whole variable domain, filled in from reference TRBV30 and TRBJ1-2, reads SQTIHQWPATLVQPVGSPLSLECTVEGTSNPNLYWYRQAAGRGLQLLFYSVGIGQISSEVPQNLSASRPQDRQFILSSKKLLLSDSGFYLCAWSAMGQNYGYTFGSGTRLTVV.

This clone was seen once. The CDR3 here is CASSLVGTVSYNEQFF. CDR3 in DNA: TGTGCCAGCAGCTTGGTAGGGACAGTATCCTACAATGAGCAGTTCTTC. This chain joins TRBV5-6 and TRBJ2-1; 7 nucleotides match TRBD1. The CDR3 contains 16 residues. V dropped 0 bases and J dropped 1; count of bases not matched to a gene: 4. Germline CDR1 is SGHDT and CDR2 is YYEEEE.

The chain uses TRBV14 and TRBJ2-1; 7 positions match TRBD2. Germline assignment: CDR1 SGHDN and CDR2 FVKESK. The CDR3 length is 18 residues. The junction had 11 bases not matched to a gene; V was cut back by 1 base and J by 2 bases. The CDR3: CASSQGWVAGAPYNEQFF. Written as DNA, the CDR3 is TGTGCCAGCAGCCAAGGGTGGGTAGCGGGTGCCCCCTACAATGAGCAGTTCTTC.

CDR3 DNA sequence: TGTGCCAGCAGTTATAGCGGGAGGGGAGATACGCAGTATTTT. It specifies CASSYSGRGDTQYF. The J gene is TRBJ2-3, the V gene TRBV6-6, with 11 bases fitting TRBD2. This CDR3 is built from 14 residues. J was trimmed by 5 bases and V by 3 bases; bases with no gene match: 1. CDR1 MNHNY and CDR2 SVGAGI come from the germline V gene (reference sequence).

This clone has just one count. This chain connects TRBV9 to TRBJ2-1, with 7 bases matching TRBD1. The V gene end was trimmed by 5 bases and the J gene end by 8 bases; junction bases not matched to a gene: 31. The germline V gene has CDR1 SGDLS and CDR2 YYNGEE. The length of the CDR3 is 21 residues. Written as DNA, the CDR3 is TGTGCCAGCAGTCACCTTACTCGCCCGCGGGTTTCGGGACAGCCTATCTATGAGCAGTTCTTC. Its translation is CASSHLTRPRVSGQPIYEQFF.